This entry lists 14 T cell receptor beta chains sequenced from one sample in a study of blood T cells in healthy people across ages. PCR was performed a second time for about 6 to 12 cycles using a sample-barcoded 5' primer and a J-beta primer mix. TCRdb reanalysed the 5' RACE reads using MiXCR and keeps one entry per CDR3 protein. The repertoire holds some 780,000 distinct CDR3 sequences, with roughly 50% as singletons. Sequences were obtained from blood. Receptor source: a man between 40 and 49 years old in good health.

V gene TRBV25-1 combines with J gene TRBJ2-4; D uncertain. TRBJ2-7 explains the end of the DNA better; the J call may be wrong. The CDR3 spans 12 residues. CDR1 is MGHDK and CDR2 is SYGVNS in the germline V gene. CDR3 region: CASSEYYYEQYF. The CDR3 coding sequence is TGTGCCAGCAGTGAATATTACTACGAGCAGTACTTC.

This clonotype was recorded only once. V is TRBV5-1 and J is TRBJ2-5, with 8 bases lining up with TRBD2. Germline V gives CDR1 SGHRS, CDR2 YFSETQ. V was pared by 2 bases and J by 11 bases, with 8 bases of the junction left unmatched. The CDR3 loop spans 13 amino acids. The DNA for the CDR3 is TGCGCCAGCAGCTTCCCGGGGGGGGATGAGCAGTACTTC. Translation gives CASSFPGGDEQYF.

V usage is TRBV7-2 and J usage is TRBJ2-3; D is perhaps TRBD1 (6 bases). CDR3 length: 15 residues. Germline V gives CDR1 SGHTA, CDR2 FQGNSA. Trimming pared 2 bases from V and 3 bases from J, leaving 12 bases between. CDR3 sequence reads: CASSLNRVGTDTQYF. The CDR3 DNA follows: TGTGCCAGCAGCTTAAACAGGGTTGGGACAGATACGCAGTATTTT.

This chain links TRBV10-3 with TRBJ2-1; 12 bases map to TRBD1. This CDR3 is built from 15 residues. Germline trimming cut 6 bases from V and 8 bases from J; bases unmatched to any gene: 8. Looked up from germline, CDR1 is ENHRY and CDR2 is SYGVKD. The CDR3 spells CAIREPGQGADEQFF. CDR3 DNA sequence: TGTGCCATCAGAGAGCCGGGACAGGGGGCCGATGAGCAGTTCTTC.

The sample holds one count of this clonotype. At one end, the junction sequence differs from germline, possibly due to a read error. The gene calls are TRBV10-3 and TRBJ2-1; 7 bases line up with TRBD1. This CDR3 region has 14 residues. In germline, CDR1 is ENHRY, CDR2 SYGVKD. Written as DNA, the CDR3 is TGTGCCGTCAGTGAGGAGAAGGGGGCCGGTGAGCAGTTCTTC. It specifies CAVSEEKGAGEQFF.

Concerning this clonotype itself: The junction differs from germline at one of its ends, possibly a read error. The chain carries TRBV6-1 and TRBJ2-5; 8 bases align to TRBD1. The J call may be in error: the DNA end matches TRBJ2-7 better. Germline V gene data show CDR1 as MNHNS and CDR2 as SASEGT. The CDR3 has 18 amino acids. CDR3 residues: CASREDHLRDRTGYEQYF. DNA for the CDR3: TGTGCCAGCAGAGAAGACCACCTCCGGGACAGGACCGGTTACGAGCAGTACTTC.

The gene calls are TRBV28 and TRBJ2-5; TRBD2 agrees at 8 bases. The length of the CDR3 is 15 residues. The germline V gene encodes CDR1 MDHEN and CDR2 SYDVKM. Trimming at V came to 6 bases and at J to 5 bases, leaving 11 bases not matched to a gene. Written as DNA, the CDR3 is TGTGCCAGCAGCCTGCCGGGGGGGTTGTTTGAGACCCAGTACTTC. Its translation: CASSLPGGLFETQYF.

This sequence joins TRBV29-1 and TRBJ2-5; TRBD2 matches 10 bases. The CDR3 is 16 amino acids. The germline gives CDR1 SQVTM, CDR2 ANQGSEA. V shed 1 base and J 0 bases; nucleotides not matched to a gene: 5. CDR3 loop: CSVEVPSGRYQETQYF. The CDR3 DNA reads TGCAGCGTTGAAGTTCCTAGCGGGAGATACCAAGAGACCCAGTACTTC.

The table lists this clonotype with a few counts. The chain uses TRBV4-3 and TRBJ2-3; D unresolved. With 0 bases removed from V and 6 bases from J, the gap between germline ends came to 7 bases. The germline CDR1 and CDR2 sequences are LGHNA and YSLEER. The CDR3 runs to 13 residues. The CDR3 loop is CASSQDILDTQYF. The CDR3 DNA follows: TGCGCCAGCAGCCAAGATATCTTGGATACGCAGTATTTT.

The chain is built from TRBV7-2 and TRBJ2-4; maybe TRBD2 (5 bases). CDR3 length: 11 residues. V gave up 4 bases and J gave up 13 bases, with 11 bases separating them. In germline, CDR1 is SGHTA, CDR2 FQGNSA. The DNA of the CDR3 is TGTGCCAGCAGCTCAAGGACGGGGCAGTACTTC. Protein sequence: CASSSRTGQYF. The full variable domain, with the rest looked up from reference TRBV7-2 and TRBJ2-4, is GAGVSQSPSNKVTEKGKDVELRCDPISGHTALYWYRQSLGQGLEFLIYFQGNSAPDKSGLPSDRFSAERTGGSVSTLTIQRTQQEDSAVYLCASSSRTGQYFGAGTRLSVL.

The chain couples TRBV29-1 to TRBJ2-7; no firm D call. The germline CDR1 and CDR2 sequences are SQVTM and ANQGSEA. The CDR3 is 12 amino acids. Trimming took off 4 bases at V and 0 bases at J, with 7 bases between the two ends. CDR3 region: CSVAGASYEQYF. The CDR3 region has the DNA TGCAGCGTTGCTGGAGCCTCCTACGAGCAGTACTTC.

This chain joins TRBV7-2 and TRBJ2-7; TRBD2 matches 8 bases. Germline-derived CDR1 and CDR2 are SGHTA and FQGNSA. The CDR3 totals 14 residues. V trimming: 5 bases; J trimming: 4 bases; junction bases outside the gene matches: 7. CDR3 DNA: TGTGCCAGCAGCCACAGACTAGCGAGGTACGAGCAGTACTTC. It encodes CASSHRLARYEQYF.

A single count supports this clonotype. Relative to the germline gene, one junction end is altered; a read error may explain this. This chain connects TRBV6-5 to TRBJ2-1; TRBD2 agrees at 8 bases. This CDR3 comprises 16 residues. Germline values: CDR1 MNHEY, CDR2 SVGAGI. CDR3 residues: CTSSYSAGGLSNEQFF. CDR3 nucleotide sequence: TGTACCAGCAGTTACTCCGCGGGAGGACTATCAAATGAGCAGTTCTTC.

The rearrangement links TRBV10-3 to TRBJ2-7; D is ambiguous. V was shortened by 6 bases and J by 4 bases, with 7 bases between the two germline ends. The germline V gene has CDR1 ENHRY and CDR2 SYGVKD. The CDR3 runs to 11 residues. In DNA form, the CDR3 reads TGTGCCATCAGCCCTAAATACGAGCAGTACTTC. This translates into CAISPKYEQYF.